The 17 T cell receptor beta chains below were found in one sample sequenced in a study of CD8+CD57+ T cells in acquired aplastic anemia. The template for TCR beta VDJ and CDR3 sequence profiling was genomic DNA. TCRdb re-called the reads with MiXCR, one entry per CDR3 protein. The table lists some 410,000 distinct CDR3 sequences, just under 70% of them singletons. Sample: sorted CD4+, CD8+, or CD8+CD57+ T cells (not recorded which) from PBMCs. The receptors derive from a human donor in good health, serving as a control.

This clonotype is a singleton in its sample. The V and J genes are TRBV12-3 or TRBV12-4 and TRBJ2-7; D is uncertain. The CDR3 sequence is 14 residues long. V lost 6 bases and J 6 bases, leaving 18 bases between the germline ends. In DNA, the CDR3 is TGTGCCAGCAGGATTCACGGGTCCCTCGGCGAGCAGTACTTC. This codes for CASRIHGSLGEQYF.

In regard to this clonotype: The germline gene is not matched at one end of the junction; a read error may be the cause. The CDR3: CASSVVGGDSQYF. The DNA of the CDR3 is TGTGCCAGCAGCGTGGTTGGGGGCGATAGCCAGTACTTC. The V call is TRBV5-1, the J call TRBJ2-5; tentatively, D is TRBD1 (6 bases). Per germline, CDR1 SGHRS and CDR2 YFSETQ. This CDR3 contains 13 residues.

This clonotype was recorded many times. V is TRBV5-1 and J is TRBJ2-3, with 13 bases that match TRBD2. The CDR3 has 16 residues. V lost 4 bases, J lost 1 base, and 3 bases stayed unmatched. The germline gives CDR1 SGHRS, CDR2 YFSETQ. The chain's CDR3 is CASSPTSGGGTDTQYF. In nucleotides, the CDR3 is TGCGCCAGCAGCCCCACTAGCGGGGGGGGCACAGATACGCAGTATTTT.

This clonotype was counted many times. J is TRBJ1-2 and V is TRBV30; TRBD1 is a possible D gene (6 bases). Trimming shortened V by 3 bases and J by 4 bases, and 21 bases separated the two germline ends. This CDR3 has 16 amino acids. The germline CDR1 and CDR2 sequences are GTSNPN and SVGIG (reference sequence). CDR3 residues: CAWSEGLAVGGYGYTF. The CDR3 bases are TGTGCCTGGAGCGAGGGGCTGGCCGTAGGGGGCTATGGCTACACCTTC.

This chain connects TRBV29-1 to TRBJ1-5; tentatively, D is TRBD1 (6 bases). Germline CDR1 is SQVTM and CDR2 is ANQGSEA. Trimming took 4 bases from V and 6 from J, leaving 16 bases between them. CDR3 size: 14 residues. CDR3 sequence reads: CSVVAGQMGQPQHF. In DNA form, the CDR3 reads TGCAGCGTTGTAGCCGGACAGATGGGTCAGCCCCAGCATTTT. Complete variable domain (other parts from reference TRBV29-1 and TRBJ1-5): SAVISQKPSRDICQRGTSLTIQCQVDSQVTMMFWYRQQPGQSLTLIATANQGSEATYESGFVIDKFPISRPNLTFSTLTVSNMSPEDSSIYLCSVVAGQMGQPQHFGDGTRLSIL.

Points on this clonotype: The CDR3 does not close with the conserved phenylalanine or tryptophan, likely indicating a read error. The limits of the CDR3 on the DNA are not certain, so only TCRdb's listed CDR3 is given. V and J are TRBV19 and TRBJ1-4. CDR1 and CDR2 from the germline V gene are LNHDA and SQIVND (reference sequence). The length of the CDR3 is 16 amino acids, counting both ends. CDR3 loop: CASSIRPGPTSSTSGL.

Note on this clonotype: Since the CDR3 does not end with the conserved phenylalanine or tryptophan, this likely comes from a read error. No DNA is shown, since the ends of the CDR3 on it are uncertain; the CDR3 is the one TCRdb lists. The CDR3 loop reads CASSDESKQPQHLGD. This chain joins TRBV2 and TRBJ2-2; TRBD1, the table's D call, lacks a check against the DNA. The length of the CDR3 is 15 amino acids, counting both ends. CDR1 and CDR2 (germline): SNHLY, FYNNEI.

The V call is TRBV5-8, the J call TRBJ2-7; D is undetermined. The CDR3 contains 12 residues. Germline CDR1 and CDR2: SGHTS and YDEGEE. Between the trimmed V and J ends, which lost 6 bases and 5 bases, there was a span of 12 bases. CDR3 amino acids: CASIRRRNEQYF. Written as DNA, the CDR3 is TGTGCCAGCATCCGGCGGCGTAACGAGCAGTACTTC.

This sequence joins TRBV20-1 and TRBJ2-7, with 7 bases that match TRBD1. The CDR3 contains 14 residues. CDR1 DFQATT and CDR2 SNEGSKA come from the germline V gene (reference sequence). V shed 2 bases and J 3 bases; nucleotides not matched to a gene: 7. CDR3 bases: TGCAGTGCTAGAACCGGGACAGCTAACTACGAGCAGTACTTC. Its translation is CSARTGTANYEQYF.

This sequence joins TRBV29-1 and TRBJ2-5; no clear D. The CDR3 contains 14 residues. Trimming pared 7 bases from V and 5 bases from J, leaving 20 bases between. Germline assignment: CDR1 SQVTM and CDR2 ANQGSEA. The CDR3 coding sequence is TGCAGCGCCCTGACACAGCTACCAAGGGAGACCCAGTACTTC. This translates into CSALTQLPRETQYF.

As regards this clonotype: In this CDR3 the conserved last residue, phenylalanine or tryptophan, is missing, so a read error is likely. The DNA is left out, because the CDR3 cannot be placed on it with certainty; the CDR3 is given as TCRdb lists it. V is TRBV6-6 and J is TRBJ1-6. The CDR3 region is 13 residues in length, termini included. Germline V gene sequence: CDR1 MNHNY, CDR2 SVGAGI (reference sequence). The chain's CDR3 is CAISGPRGSPPYE.

Concerning this clonotype itself: Here the CDR3 omits its conserved ending phenylalanine or tryptophan, so a read error is the likely source. The DNA is omitted, as the CDR3 cannot be located on it reliably, and the CDR3 follows TCRdb's listing. The chain uses TRBV7-6 and TRBJ2-7; the D call of TRBD1 is as the table states it, not checked on the DNA. CDR1 is SGHVS and CDR2 is FNYEAQ in the germline V gene. The CDR3 region is 13 residues in length, termini included. CDR3 loop: CASSAGTGSLSPD.

The sample holds a few counts of this clonotype. A read error may be the cause here, since a much bigger clone is one base away. The rearrangement links TRBV7-2 to TRBJ1-1, with TRBD1 matching 7 bases. After removal of 4 bases from V and 3 bases from J, the junction contained 2 bases not matched to a gene. The CDR3 is 13 residues long. Germline CDR1 is SGHTA and CDR2 is FQGNSA. The CDR3 DNA sequence: TGTGCCAGCAGCTCGACAGGGCACACTGAAGCTTTCTTT. As protein: CASSSTGHTEAFF.

This clonotype came up many times. V and J are TRBV5-4 and TRBJ1-3, with 8 bases lining up with TRBD1. Germline V gene lookup returns CDR1 SGHNT and CDR2 YYREEE (reference sequence). The CDR3 extends over 15 amino acids. V was pared by 4 bases and J by 4 bases, with 7 bases of the junction left unmatched. This CDR3 reads CASSVRTGNGNTIYF. The CDR3, as DNA: TGTGCCAGCAGCGTACGGACAGGGAACGGAAACACCATATATTTT. Variable domain in full (rest from reference TRBV5-4 and TRBJ1-3): ETGVTQSPTHLIKTRGQQVTLRCSSQSGHNTVSWYQQALGQGPQFIFQYYREEENGRGNFPPRFSGLQFPNYSSELNVNALELDDSALYLCASSVRTGNGNTIYFGEGSWLTVV.

The J gene is TRBJ2-4, the V gene TRBV10-2, with D perhaps matching TRBD2 (5 bases). Germline lookup yields CDR1 WSHSY and CDR2 SAAADI. V was trimmed by 2 bases and J by 13 bases, leaving 18 bases between them. The CDR3 is made up of 14 amino acids. CDR3 protein: CASSEAGLGYAQYF. CDR3 nucleotide sequence: TGCGCCAGCAGTGAGGCCGGACTGGGGTACGCGCAGTACTTC.

V and J are TRBV5-1 and TRBJ1-2; D is possibly TRBD1 (5 bases). The CDR3 totals 13 residues. The V gene lost 5 bases and the J gene lost 10 bases, with 18 bases spanning the gap. Germline-derived CDR1 and CDR2 are SGHRS and YFSETQ. This CDR3 reads CASSQGPMGDYTF. DNA for the CDR3: TGCGCCAGCAGTCAAGGACCCATGGGGGACTACACCTTC.

Comment on this clonotype: The germline gene is not matched at one end of the junction; a read error may be the cause. This sequence joins TRBV7-2 and TRBJ1-2; D might be TRBD1 (6 bases). The length of the CDR3 is 14 residues. The germline V gene has CDR1 SGHTA and CDR2 FQGNSA. The CDR3 DNA follows: TGTGCCAGCAGCTTAGCGGCAGGGGCACTTGCGAATAAATTC. Its translation is CASSLAAGALANKF.